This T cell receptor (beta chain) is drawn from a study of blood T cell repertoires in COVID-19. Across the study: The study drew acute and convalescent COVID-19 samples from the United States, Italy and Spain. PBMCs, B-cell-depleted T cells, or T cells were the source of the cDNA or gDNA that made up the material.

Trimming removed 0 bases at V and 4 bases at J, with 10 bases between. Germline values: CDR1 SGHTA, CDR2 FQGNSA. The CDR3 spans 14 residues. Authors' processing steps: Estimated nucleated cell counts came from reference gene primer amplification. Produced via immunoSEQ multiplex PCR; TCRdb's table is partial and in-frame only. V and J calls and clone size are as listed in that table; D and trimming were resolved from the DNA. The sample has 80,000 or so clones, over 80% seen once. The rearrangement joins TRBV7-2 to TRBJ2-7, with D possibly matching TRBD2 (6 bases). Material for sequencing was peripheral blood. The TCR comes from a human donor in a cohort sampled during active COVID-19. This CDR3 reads CASSLAAGRYEQYF. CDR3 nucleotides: TGTGCCAGCAGCTTAGCAGCGGGCAGATACGAGCAGTACTTC.